This T cell receptor beta chain was recovered during a study of blood T cell repertoires in COVID-19. The assay was immunoSEQ multiplex PCR, and TCRdb's table has in-frame clones only and misses some. The sample consists of 450,000 to 500,000 clones, more than 85% of them appearing once. V was clipped by 6 bases and J by 4 bases; unmatched bases: 3. The CDR3 is made up of 13 amino acids. Per germline, CDR1 KGHDR and CDR2 SFDVKD. The source is a woman aged 55-70 years who had recovered from COVID-19. Material: PBMCs or T cells enriched from blood (not recorded which). The chain joins TRBV24-1 to TRBJ1-1, with TRBD1 matching over 8 bases. The CDR3 spells CATSQGAFTEAFF. In DNA form, the CDR3 reads TGTGCCACCAGTCAGGGGGCGTTCACTGAAGCTTTCTTT.